Described below is a single T cell receptor (beta chain) sequence and its context. Measured with immunoSEQ multiplex PCR; TCRdb has only the in-frame clones, and not every one. The repertoire has 150,000 to 200,000 clones, around 83% of them found once; the top ten carry about 4%. Germline CDR1 GTSNPN, CDR2 SVGIG (reference sequence). V gave up 0 bases and J gave up 4 bases; unmatched junction bases: 3. CDR3 length equals 15 residues. The data belong to a study of blood T cell repertoires in COVID-19. The V and J genes are TRBV30 and TRBJ1-5; TRBD1 matches 10 bases. The sample comprised PBMCs or T cells enriched from blood (not recorded which). This sequence was found in a woman between 50 and 59 years old in a cohort exposed to, infected with or recovered from COVID-19 (not recorded which). This CDR3 is CAWSVGTGANQPQHF. In nucleotides, the CDR3 is TGTGCCTGGAGTGTTGGGACAGGGGCAAATCAGCCCCAGCATTTT.